A single sample gave rise to the 16 T cell receptor beta chains below, sequenced in a study of CD8+ T cells in alopecia areata. Isolated RNA was reverse transcribed into cDNA used as the sequencing template. The table came from immunoSEQ multiplex PCR; TCRdb's copy has only in-frame clones and leaves some out. The repertoire holds over 150,000 clones, with less than 70% as singletons. The sample's treatment: oral pan-JAK inhibitor, 5-10 mg twice daily. This material consisted of CD4+ T cells sorted from blood, taken at week 24, from a patient treated with tofacitinib. These receptors all stem from a human donor with alopecia areata.

This chain links TRBV30 with TRBJ2-7; the D gene is possibly TRBD2 (7 bases). CDR1 and CDR2 from the germline V gene are GTSNPN and SVGIG (reference sequence). The CDR3 has 14 amino acids. V dropped 4 bases and J dropped 6 bases, with 19 bases sitting between them. CDR3 sequence: CAWNAGAARSEQYF. The CDR3 bases are TGTGCCTGGAATGCGGGGGCCGCGCGGTCCGAGCAGTACTTC.

V is TRBV21-1 and J is TRBJ1-4. TRBV21-1 has pseudogene status. CDR3 length: 11 residues. CDR3 DNA: TGTGCCAGCAGCATCACTGAAAAACTGTTTTTT. Translation gives CASSITEKLFF.

The chain carries TRBV7-2 and TRBJ2-5; the D is unclear. The germline V gene has CDR1 SGHTA and CDR2 FQGNSA. V was trimmed by 5 bases and J by 2 bases, leaving 9 bases between them. This CDR3 is built from 13 residues. CDR3 nucleotides: TGTGCCAGCAGCCCCTCGTGGCAAGAGACCCAGTACTTC. Its protein product is CASSPSWQETQYF.

The sample holds a few counts of this clone. This chain uses TRBV5-1 with TRBJ2-7; possibly TRBD2 for D (6 bases). There are 13 residues in the CDR3. The V and J ends lost 4 bases and 6 bases respectively, with 14 bases between them. Germline CDR1 reads SGHRS; CDR2 reads YFSETQ. The CDR3, as DNA: TGCGCCAGCAGCGGACCGTTGGGGGGCGAGCAGTACTTC. It codes for CASSGPLGGEQYF.

About this clone: Its ends do not fully match the called genes, so a read error is possible. This sequence joins TRBV25-1 and TRBJ1-6; TRBD1 matches at 9 bases. Germline V lookup: CDR1 MGHDK, CDR2 SYGVNS. The CDR3 contains 13 residues. CDR3 in amino acids: CASMGTGNSPLHF. The DNA of the CDR3 is TGTGCCAGCATGGGGACAGGGAATTCGCCCCTCCACTTT. The entire variable domain, with the rest obtained from reference TRBV25-1 and TRBJ1-6, is as follows: EADIYQTPRYLVIGTGKKITLECSQTMGHDKMYWYQQDPGMELHLIHYSYGVNSTEKGDLSSESTVSRIRTEHFPLTLESARPSHTSQYLCASMGTGNSPLHFGNGTRLTVT.

The chain employs TRBV6-5 and TRBJ2-1; D not certain. The CDR3 extends over 13 amino acids. Trimming removed 6 bases at V and 9 bases at J, with 15 bases between. Germline lookup yields CDR1 MNHEY and CDR2 SVGAGI. CDR3 loop: CASSSILRGEQFF. The CDR3 DNA follows: TGTGCCAGCAGCTCGATCTTACGTGGTGAGCAGTTCTTC.

The CDR3 bases are TGTGCCAGCAACCAAGGAATTGGGGAGACCCAGTACTTC. It specifies CASNQGIGETQYF. The J gene is TRBJ2-5, the V gene TRBV7-2; D unresolved. The CDR3 runs to 13 residues. Germline V gene data show CDR1 as SGHTA and CDR2 as FQGNSA. Trimming stripped 7 bases from V and 5 bases from J, with 14 bases between.

This sequence joins TRBV11-3 and TRBJ1-1; D is unclear. This CDR3 spans 14 amino acids. Trimming took off 2 bases at V and 4 bases at J, with 11 bases between the two ends. CDR1 and CDR2 (germline): SGHNT, YENEEA. For the CDR3, the DNA is TGTGCCAGCAGCTTAAACACCGGTACCACTGAAGCTTTCTTT. Translating it yields CASSLNTGTTEAFF.

This clone was seen at least ten times. The rearrangement joins TRBV2 to TRBJ2-7; 10 nucleotides agree with TRBD1. Unmatched junction bases numbered 3, after V lost 7 bases and J lost 0 bases. This CDR3 has 14 residues. Germline V gene lookup returns CDR1 SNHLY and CDR2 FYNNEI. CDR3 loop: CASMGDRGSYEQYF. CDR3 DNA: TGTGCCAGCATGGGGGACAGGGGCTCCTACGAGCAGTACTTC.

The V gene is TRBV6-1, the J gene TRBJ1-2, with D possibly matching TRBD1 (5 bases). The CDR3 length is 12 residues. Trimming cost V 5 bases and J 4 bases, with 8 bases left between them. Germline CDR1 is MNHNS and CDR2 is SASEGT. The CDR3 bases are TGTGCCAGCAGTCGCGACAGCTATGGCTACACCTTC. Translation gives CASSRDSYGYTF.

This clone has more than one count but fewer than ten. The V and J genes are TRBV5-1 and TRBJ2-3; D unclear. The ends were cut back, 1 base at V and 0 bases at J, with 3 bases in the middle. The V gene's germline CDR1 is SGHRS and CDR2 YFSETQ. The length of the CDR3 is 13 residues. CDR3 coding DNA: TGCGCCAGCAGCTTGCCCAGCACAGATACGCAGTATTTT. It translates to CASSLPSTDTQYF. The full variable domain, rest sourced from reference TRBV5-1 and TRBJ2-3, is KAGVTQTPRYLIKTRGQQVTLSCSPISGHRSVSWYQQTPGQGLQFLFEYFSETQRNKGNFPGRFSGRQFSNSRSEMNVSTLELGDSALYLCASSLPSTDTQYFGPGTRLTVL.

This chain links TRBV19 with TRBJ2-3, with TRBD2 matching over 8 bases. V dropped 3 bases and J dropped 4; count of bases not matched to a gene: 3. The length of the CDR3 is 14 residues. Germline values: CDR1 LNHDA, CDR2 SQIVND (reference sequence). In DNA form, the CDR3 reads TGTGCCAGTAGTATGAGCGGGGGCGCAGATACGCAGTATTTT. Translating gives CASSMSGGADTQYF.

The chain is built from TRBV7-2 and TRBJ1-5; D remains ambiguous. V was pared by 0 bases and J by 7 bases, with 7 bases between. The CDR3 contains 13 residues. Germline values: CDR1 SGHTA, CDR2 FQGNSA. The CDR3 DNA reads as TGTGCCAGCAGCTTAGCGGGAGGACAGCCCCAGCATTTT. Its translation is CASSLAGGQPQHF. The full variable domain, its missing parts supplied by reference TRBV7-2 and TRBJ1-5, is GAGVSQSPSNKVTEKGKDVELRCDPISGHTALYWYRQSLGQGLEFLIYFQGNSAPDKSGLPSDRFSAERTGGSVSTLTIQRTQQEDSAVYLCASSLAGGQPQHFGDGTRLSIL.

This clone was counted only a few times. The rearrangement uses TRBV29-1 and TRBJ2-2, with a possible D match to TRBD1 (6 bases). Deletions cut 4 bases from V and 2 bases from J, with 11 bases between. The CDR3 is made up of 14 amino acids. The germline CDR1 and CDR2 sequences are SQVTM and ANQGSEA. The CDR3 region is CSVVPRGNTGELFF. CDR3 nucleotides: TGCAGCGTTGTTCCCAGGGGAAACACCGGGGAGCTGTTTTTT.

This chain connects TRBV4-2 to TRBJ1-4, with D tentatively TRBD1 (5 bases). Germline-derived CDR1 and CDR2 are LGHNA and YNFKEQ. Between the trimmed V and J ends, which lost 2 bases and 5 bases, there was a span of 12 bases. CDR3 length equals 15 residues. The CDR3 region has the DNA TGTGCCAGCAGCCAATATCAGACAGAAAATGAAAAACTGTTTTTT. It is translated as CASSQYQTENEKLFF.

This chain joins TRBV18 and TRBJ1-1; TRBD1 is a possible D gene (5 bases). The CDR3 loop spans 13 amino acids. Trimming removed 5 bases at V and 3 bases at J, with 10 bases between. CDR1 is KGHSH and CDR2 is LQKENI in the germline V gene. Here the CDR3 reads CASSGDLDTEAFF. CDR3 sequence (DNA): TGTGCCAGCTCAGGGGACTTAGACACTGAAGCTTTCTTT.